These T cell receptor beta chains were read from a single sample in a study of shared clonotypes between healthy human individuals. TCRdb's copy holds only in-frame clones and misses some; the assay was immunoSEQ multiplex PCR. The sample carries some 1.5 million clones, 98% recorded once. Sequences were obtained from naive CD4+ T cells sorted from blood. Receptor source: a man aged 25-45 years in good health. Each CDR3 is given without its conserved first and last residue.

V gene,CDR3 protein
TRBV5-1,ASSPTTTSVYTDTQY
TRBV9,ASSVFSGLNYGYT
TRBV29-1,SVGGQGPYEQY
TRBV19,ASSPWGGTGANQPQH
TRBV7-6,ASSTSGTSRYNEQF
TRBV13,ASSLLGDYEQY
TRBV18,ASSTGEAYEQY
TRBV5-1,ASSLGEENTEAF
TRBV19,ASSVVGTTGELF
TRBV5-6,ASSYRQGSSNQPQH
TRBV5-4,ASSAGLAADTQY
TRBV29-1,SAGTVASTDTQY
TRBV2,ASSENWDLYGYT
TRBV6-1,ASRRRGTGSYEQY
TRBV5-5,ASSFVGSASSDTQY
TRBV2,ASTGADTQY
TRBV28,ASSLWETGLPNQPQH
TRBV18,ASSLSRNNEQF
TRBV5-4,ASSLFSAGGTGELF
TRBV7-3,ASSLTPGQGYEQY
TRBV7-2,ASSLPRFSGNTIY
TRBV9,ASSVAPGGRMYYNEQF
TRBV5-1,ASSRTSGSYY
TRBV5-4,ASSLAPAGALYEQY
TRBV28,ASRYTSGPYEQY
TRBV18,ASSLGSSPKAF
TRBV7-9,ASSSGWREEYEQY
TRBV28,ASSPRSNTEAF
TRBV28,ASSLAGNTGELF
TRBV19,ASSIAGGPVYEQY
TRBV7-9,ASSLTGNTEAF
TRBV6-1,ASIAGELF
TRBV4-1,ASSSRLAGGTYEQY
TRBV7-9,ASSLRPAGAGELF
TRBV20-1,SVGEQF
TRBV5-4,ASSLGKQGNTEAF
TRBV6-6,ASSSDRGGNYGYT
TRBV19,ASSKGRGANTGELF
TRBV6-5,ASGTTKSYEQY
TRBV5-5,ASSPLGGSSTDTQY
TRBV5-1,ASSLGAGTSYEQY
TRBV6-5,ASRQREKNEQF
TRBV4-3,ASSQDLHPAKGEAF
TRBV5-1,ASSLRGSDYNEQF
TRBV5-4,ASSPGASGPYEQY
TRBV5-4,ASSGGTSGYNEQF
TRBV16,ASSQKLAGGTGELF
TRBV10-3,AISEGTSGSQETQY